The 26 T cell receptor beta chains in this list originate from one sample, sequenced in a study of vaccination effects on CD4 cells after COVID-19. Before sequencing took place, the ViraFEST assay used viral peptide pools to expand antigen-specific CD4+ T cells. Upon completion of approximately ten days in culture, CD4+ T cells were isolated. Vaccination of participants consisted of two doses of either the BNT162b2 or mRNA-1273 vaccine. Profiled with immunoSEQ multiplex PCR; TCRdb holds only in-frame clones, not every one. Among fewer than 85,000 clones listed, approximately 76% were seen once. These receptors lack a known antigen. The sample in question was CD4+ T cells from PBMCs cultured with HCoV-OC43 spike peptides, obtained after COVID-19 vaccination. Subset here: HCoV-OC43 spike overlapping peptide pool stimulation. These receptors originate from a human donor who received a COVID-19 vaccine.

J is TRBJ1-1 and V is TRBV9; possible D gene TRBD1, 6 bases. Germline loops: CDR1 SGDLS, CDR2 YYNGEE. This CDR3 contains 13 residues. With 5 bases removed from V and 6 bases from J, the gap between germline ends came to 14 bases. CDR3 coding DNA: TGTGCCAGCAGGGGGGCAGGGGTTTCTGAAGCTTTCTTT. This codes for CASRGAGVSEAFF.

The chain couples TRBV29-1 to TRBJ1-2, with no clear D. Trimming shortened V by 7 bases and J by 4 bases, and 10 bases separated the two germline ends. The CDR3 runs to 11 residues. CDR1 and CDR2 (germline): SQVTM, ANQGSEA. The CDR3 bases are TGCAGCGGTGGGCCGATCTATGGCTACACCTTC. This translates into CSGGPIYGYTF.

The chain joins TRBV6-5 to TRBJ1-4, with TRBD1 identical over 7 bases. V was clipped by 8 bases and J by 5 bases; unmatched bases: 5. The CDR3 runs 13 residues. CDR1 is MNHEY, CDR2 SVGAGI, per germline. In DNA, the CDR3 is TGTGCCAGCCGGGACAGCATAAATGAAAAACTGTTTTTT. This codes for CASRDSINEKLFF.

The chain recombines TRBV19 with TRBJ1-2, with a weak D call TRBD1 (5 bases). There are 15 residues in the CDR3. The germline CDR1 and CDR2 sequences are LNHDA and SQIVND (reference sequence). V shed 4 bases and J shed 8 bases, with 20 bases lying between them. The CDR3 sequence: CASSTPGKGPSGYTF. The DNA for the CDR3 is TGTGCCAGTAGTACCCCCGGGAAGGGGCCGAGCGGCTACACCTTC.

V gene TRBV6-5 combines with J gene TRBJ1-2; tentative D call: TRBD1 (5 bases). The CDR3 length is 15 residues. V lost 2 bases to trimming and J lost 6 bases, with 16 bases between them. Germline loops: CDR1 MNHEY, CDR2 SVGAGI. The CDR3 nucleotides read TGTGCCAGCAGTTACGGTCCGGGGGGAAAGGATGGCTACACCTTC. It yields the protein CASSYGPGGKDGYTF.

V is TRBV7-9 and J is TRBJ1-1, with 8 bases lining up with TRBD1. The CDR3 runs to 13 residues. J was trimmed by 4 bases and V by 5 bases; bases with no gene match: 3. CDR1 is SEHNR, CDR2 FQNEAQ, per germline (reference sequence). The CDR3 DNA sequence: TGTGCCAGCAGCCCACAGGGGGGCACTGAAGCTTTCTTT. Translating gives CASSPQGGTEAFF.

This clone occurred once. The chain has TRBV19 and TRBJ1-4, with D hard to call. V shed 8 bases and J shed 8 bases, with 15 bases lying between them. This CDR3 has 13 residues. Germline V gives CDR1 LNHDA, CDR2 SQIVND (reference sequence). Written as DNA, the CDR3 is TGTGCCAGTCTCGAGGGCATGGGGGAAAAACTGTTTTTT. Amino acid sequence: CASLEGMGEKLFF.

The V call is TRBV30, the J call TRBJ2-5; 11 bases agree with TRBD1. The V gene end was trimmed by 3 bases and the J gene end by 5 bases; junction bases not matched to a gene: 5. Germline CDR1 reads GTSNPN; CDR2 reads SVGIG (reference sequence). CDR3 length: 14 amino acids. The CDR3 reads CAWSKDRGLETQYF. CDR3 nucleotides: TGTGCCTGGAGCAAGGACAGGGGGCTGGAGACCCAGTACTTC.

This chain connects TRBV24-1 to TRBJ1-2; D unclear. Trimming took 6 bases from V and 6 from J, leaving 13 bases between them. The CDR3 is 13 amino acids. CDR1 is KGHDR and CDR2 is SFDVKD in the germline V gene. The CDR3 sequence: CATSPGRLDGYTF. CDR3 sequence (DNA): TGTGCCACCAGTCCCGGGCGCTTGGATGGCTACACCTTC.

Only a few counts were recorded for this clone. This chain links TRBV7-9 with TRBJ1-1; D might be TRBD1 (5 bases). The CDR3 has 14 amino acids. Germline V gene lookup returns CDR1 SEHNR and CDR2 FQNEAQ (reference sequence). V was pared by 2 bases and J by 1 base, with 8 bases between. The CDR3 DNA reads TGTGCCAGCAGCTTACAGGGATCGAACACTGAAGCTTTCTTT. This translates into CASSLQGSNTEAFF. Full variable domain (outside the CDR3, taken from reference TRBV7-9 and TRBJ1-1): DTGVSQNPRHKITKRGQNVTFRCDPISEHNRLYWYRQTLGQGPEFLTYFQNEAQLEKSRLLSDRFSAERPKGSFSTLEIQRTEQGDSAMYLCASSLQGSNTEAFFGQGTRLTVV.

The CDR3 DNA sequence: TGTGCCAGTAGTATTGTTCTGGGCACCGTAAGGGATGGCTACACCTTC. This encodes CASSIVLGTVRDGYTF. This sequence joins TRBV19 and TRBJ1-2; D gene unclear. This CDR3 contains 16 residues. CDR1 is LNHDA, CDR2 SQIVND, per germline (reference sequence). Trimming stripped 3 bases from V and 6 bases from J, with 20 bases between.

The rearrangement uses TRBV3-1 (or the pseudogene TRBV3-2) and TRBJ2-3, with 7 bases that match TRBD2. CDR1 is LGHDT and CDR2 is YNNKEL in the germline V gene (reference sequence). V lost 4 bases and J lost 0; bases outside the gene matches: 4. The CDR3 has 15 residues. The DNA for the CDR3 is TGTGCCAGCAGCCTCGCGGGAGCTAGCACAGATACGCAGTATTTT. This codes for CASSLAGASTDTQYF.

The chain combines TRBV4-2 with TRBJ2-3; 8 bases fit TRBD2. CDR1 LGHNA and CDR2 YNFKEQ come from the germline V gene. The CDR3 is made up of 15 amino acids. V was pared by 6 bases and J by 2 bases, with 7 bases of the junction left unmatched. CDR3 sequence: CASRHSGELTDTQYF. The CDR3 nucleotides read TGTGCCAGCAGACATAGCGGGGAGCTCACAGATACGCAGTATTTT.

J is TRBJ2-3 and V is TRBV23-1; TRBD2 matches 13 bases. TRBV23-1 is marked as an open reading frame, function uncertain. Unmatched junction bases numbered 4, after V lost 0 bases and J lost 4 bases. This CDR3 has 17 residues. In DNA form, the CDR3 reads TGCGCCAGCAGTCAATCCCGGACTAGCGGGGGCCCAGATACGCAGTATTTT. The encoded protein is CASSQSRTSGGPDTQYF.

The chain combines TRBV5-8 with TRBJ1-4, with D possibly matching TRBD1 (6 bases). Germline values: CDR1 SGHTS, CDR2 YDEGEE. The V gene lost 9 bases and the J gene lost 10 bases, with 22 bases spanning the gap. The CDR3 loop spans 14 amino acids. CDR3: CATGKPGASGKLFF. CDR3 sequence (DNA): TGTGCCACCGGCAAACCGGGGGCTTCTGGAAAACTGTTTTTT.

The chain is built from TRBV6-6 and TRBJ1-4, with D maybe TRBD1 (5 bases). V was pared by 7 bases and J by 7 bases, with 7 bases between. This CDR3 is built from 11 residues. Germline lookup yields CDR1 MNHNY and CDR2 SVGAGI (reference sequence). As DNA, the CDR3 is TGTGCCAGCACGGGGCTTGAAAAACTGTTTTTT. It specifies CASTGLEKLFF.

This chain links TRBV28 with TRBJ1-6; D is undetermined. The length of the CDR3 is 12 residues. Trimming stripped 7 bases from V and 10 bases from J, with 11 bases between. Germline V gives CDR1 MDHEN, CDR2 SYDVKM. CDR3 residues: CASTEKGSPLHF. CDR3 sequence (DNA): TGTGCCAGCACCGAAAAAGGGTCACCCCTCCACTTT.

In nucleotides, the CDR3 is TGCGCCAGCAGCCAAGATTGGTACAACACCGGGGAGCTGTTTTTT. Residues: CASSQDWYNTGELFF. The J gene is TRBJ2-2, the V gene TRBV4-1; unclear D gene. This CDR3 is 15 amino acids long. The ends were cut back, 0 bases at V and 2 bases at J, with 7 bases in the middle. From germline, CDR1 is MGHRA and CDR2 YSYEKL.

Only one count was recorded for this clone. This chain joins TRBV4-1 and TRBJ1-1; 12 positions agree with TRBD1. CDR3 length: 16 residues. The V segment lost 0 bases and the J segment 8 bases; nucleotides outside the gene matches: 7. From germline, CDR1 is MGHRA and CDR2 YSYEKL. CDR3 residues: CASSQDRGTGGIEAFF. CDR3 nucleotides: TGCGCCAGCAGCCAAGATCGCGGGACAGGGGGCATAGAAGCTTTCTTT.

The CDR3 reads CASSDSGRGGSNEQFF. The CDR3 coding sequence is TGTGCCAGCAGTGACTCGGGGCGGGGGGGCAGCAATGAGCAGTTCTTC. The gene calls are TRBV6-4 and TRBJ2-1; 9 bases fit TRBD2. The CDR3 extends over 16 amino acids. Per germline, CDR1 MRHNA and CDR2 SNTAGT. V lost 0 bases and J lost 6; bases outside the gene matches: 6.

The rearrangement joins TRBV7-9 to TRBJ2-3; TRBD1 is a possible D gene (5 bases). The V end was cut by 3 bases, the J end by 4 bases, with 11 bases between. Germline-derived CDR1 and CDR2 are SEHNR and FQNEAQ (reference sequence). This CDR3 contains 14 residues. CDR3 DNA sequence: TGTGCCAGCAGCTTTACGCAGGGCGCAGATACGCAGTATTTT. Its translation is CASSFTQGADTQYF.

The rearrangement links TRBV4-1 to TRBJ2-4, with D unresolved. The J call could be wrong; TRBJ2-5 is a better fit for the DNA end. Looked up from germline, CDR1 is MGHRA and CDR2 is YSYEKL. The CDR3 runs 11 residues. The CDR3 loop reads CASSQDRTQYF. In nucleotides, the CDR3 is TGCGCCAGCAGCCAAGATAGGACCCAGTACTTC.

This clone was counted between two and nine times. V usage is TRBV5-1 and J usage is TRBJ1-4; D remains ambiguous. CDR1 SGHRS and CDR2 YFSETQ come from the germline V gene. The CDR3 runs to 13 residues. V was pared by 5 bases and J by 5 bases, with 10 bases between. The CDR3 nucleotides read TGCGCCAGCAGGAGGACCGAGAATGAAAAACTGTTTTTT. Translated: CASRRTENEKLFF.

This clone has a handful of counts. This chain uses TRBV2 with TRBJ1-6, with 8 bases aligning to TRBD1. Germline V gene sequence: CDR1 SNHLY, CDR2 FYNNEI. V shed 4 bases, J shed 7 bases, and the junction held 3 bases outside the gene matches. This CDR3 spans 14 amino acids. The CDR3 loop reads CASSVTGGNSPLHF. CDR3 nucleotide sequence: TGTGCCAGCAGTGTTACAGGGGGGAATTCACCCCTCCACTTT.

The J gene is TRBJ1-6, the V gene TRBV6-2 or TRBV6-3; tentatively, D is TRBD1 (5 bases). Germline-derived CDR1 and CDR2 are MNHEY and SVGEGT. The CDR3 loop spans 15 amino acids. V gave up 5 bases and J gave up 0 bases, with 8 bases separating them. This chain's CDR3 is CASSHDSSYNSPLHF. The CDR3 DNA reads as TGTGCCAGCAGTCACGACAGCTCCTATAATTCACCCCTCCACTTT.

The sample holds a few counts of this clone. The chain employs TRBV6-5 and TRBJ1-1, with D possibly being TRBD1 (5 bases). Germline V gives CDR1 MNHEY, CDR2 SVGAGI. There are 12 residues in the CDR3. V was shortened by 7 bases and J by 8 bases, with 14 bases between the two germline ends. The CDR3 here is CASKLGPTEAFF. CDR3 DNA: TGTGCCAGCAAACTGGGGCCGACGGAAGCTTTCTTT.